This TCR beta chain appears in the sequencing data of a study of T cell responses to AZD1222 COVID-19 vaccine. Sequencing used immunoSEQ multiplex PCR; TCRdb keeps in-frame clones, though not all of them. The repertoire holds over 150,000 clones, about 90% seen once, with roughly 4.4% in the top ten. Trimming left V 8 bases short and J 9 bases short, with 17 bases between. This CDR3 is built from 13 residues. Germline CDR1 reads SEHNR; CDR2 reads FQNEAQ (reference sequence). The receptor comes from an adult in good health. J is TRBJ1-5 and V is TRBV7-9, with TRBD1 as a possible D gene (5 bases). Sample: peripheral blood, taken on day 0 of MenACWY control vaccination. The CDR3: CASEARGRGPQHF. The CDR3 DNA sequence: TGTGCCAGCGAGGCCAGAGGAAGGGGGCCCCAGCATTTT.